The T cell receptor beta chain described here comes from a study of post-analysis software for immune sequencing data. Study observations and caveats: TRBV5-6, TRBV5-1 and TRBV20-1 were among roughly five TRBV segments more frequent in patients than controls.

As to this clonotype: Its antigen remains unidentified.

Unique molecular identifiers had been added to the TCR beta cDNA libraries. From the PCR reads, TCRdb called clonotypes with MiXCR, one entry per CDR3 protein. The sample includes around 150,000 distinct CDR3 sequences, around 36% of them seen just once. V shed 5 bases and J 6 bases; nucleotides not matched to a gene: 15. CDR3 size: 16 residues. Germline lookup yields CDR1 MDHEN and CDR2 SYDVKM. The chain is built from TRBV28 and TRBJ1-2; 7 nucleotides align to TRBD1. The sequencing used blood, collected after autologous hematopoietic stem cell transplantation. This sequence originates from a girl aged 5-17 years with multiple sclerosis. In DNA, the CDR3 is TGTGCCAGCAGTCTCTCTACAGGGGTAGTGATACATGGCTACACCTTC. Its protein is CASSLSTGVVIHGYTF.